There are a few counts of the clone carrying this T cell receptor beta chain. Its target is unknown. In TCRdb, the 5' RACE reads were re-called with MiXCR into one record per CDR3 protein. The sample contains 600,000 to 850,000 distinct CDR3 sequences, about 18% of which appear only once. The data stem from a study of identical twins. Study-wide results and caveats: One should note that invariant MAIT and iNKT cells could partly confound zero-insertion analyses. Excess sharing between twins was weaker in beta out-of-frame sequences. While abundant cord blood beta clonotypes carried fewer insertions, memory repertoires showed no such pattern.

There are 16 residues in the CDR3. The germline V gene has CDR1 SGHDT and CDR2 YYEEEE. V lost 0 bases and J 5 bases, leaving 14 bases between the germline ends. The same data also went into a second study, on T cells expressing NK-cell markers.

This receptor was taken from a woman aged 18-29 years in good health. Material: PBMCs. The chain employs TRBV5-6 and TRBJ2-2; possibly TRBD1 for D (5 bases). CDR3 amino acids: CASSLGGARRTGELFF. The CDR3 nucleotides are TGTGCCAGCAGCTTGGGTGGGGCTCGGAGAACCGGGGAGCTGTTTTTT.